These 13 T cell receptor beta chains originate from one sample sequenced in a study of neurological immune-mediated disorders. MiXCR, applied by TCRdb to the 5' RACE reads, yields one record per CDR3 protein. The profile covers over 35,000 distinct CDR3 sequences, with 2.5% appearing a single time and 2% to 3% taken by the ten largest. The sequenced material came from PBMCs. The receptors were gathered from a man aged 50 to 59 with multiple sclerosis.

This clonotype was seen more than once but under ten times. Being one base from a much bigger clone, this may be a read error. The chain links TRBV5-1 to TRBJ1-1, with D possibly being TRBD1 (5 bases). This CDR3 has 14 amino acids. Trimming took off 4 bases at V and 2 bases at J, with 12 bases between the two ends. The V gene's germline CDR1 is SGHRS and CDR2 YFSETQ. The CDR3 DNA reads as TGCGCCAGCAGCACAGGAAAGGTAAACACTGAAGCTTTCTTT. Its translation: CASSTGKVNTEAFF.

This clonotype was found many times. This chain uses TRBV25-1 with TRBJ2-3, with D possibly being TRBD2 (7 bases). CDR1 is MGHDK and CDR2 is SYGVNS in the germline V gene. This CDR3 is built from 16 residues. Trimming took 3 bases from V and 0 from J, leaving 13 bases between them. The CDR3 reads CASSDHGGPSTDTQYF. CDR3 DNA: TGTGCCAGCAGTGACCACGGGGGGCCAAGCACAGATACGCAGTATTTT.

Many counts were recorded for this clonotype. The chain combines TRBV12-3 or TRBV12-4 with TRBJ1-3; D not certain. The V end lost 8 bases, the J end lost 0 bases, and 11 bases lay between the germline ends. The CDR3 loop spans 14 amino acids. This CDR3 reads CASSGRFSGNTIYF. The DNA for the CDR3 is TGTGCCAGCTCGGGGAGATTCTCTGGAAACACCATATATTTT.

The chain combines TRBV20-1 with TRBJ2-3, with D possibly matching TRBD1 (5 bases). V was trimmed by 5 bases and J by 10 bases, leaving 16 bases between them. The CDR3 is made up of 12 amino acids. The germline gives CDR1 DFQATT, CDR2 SNEGSKA (reference sequence). This chain's CDR3 is CSADPQGRAQYF. DNA of the CDR3: TGCAGTGCTGATCCTCAGGGTAGGGCGCAGTATTTT.

This clonotype occurred many times. The chain joins TRBV3-1 to TRBJ2-1, with D perhaps matching TRBD1 or TRBD2 (6 bases each). CDR3 size: 17 residues. V was clipped by 4 bases and J by 0 bases, with 16 bases between them. The germline CDR1 and CDR2 sequences are LGHDT and YNNKEL (reference sequence). The CDR3 DNA reads TGTGCCAGCAGCCCCCGGGGGCGCTCCCGCTCCTACAATGAGCAGTTCTTC. Encoded protein: CASSPRGRSRSYNEQFF.

This clonotype has a count of ten or more. The chain has TRBV5-1 and TRBJ2-2; D is unclear. CDR3 length equals 14 residues. The V and J ends lost 3 bases and 0 bases respectively, with 6 bases between them. Germline V gives CDR1 SGHRS, CDR2 YFSETQ. CDR3 in DNA: TGCGCCAGCAGCTCGAGCGCGAACACCGGGGAGCTGTTTTTT. It yields the protein CASSSSANTGELFF.

This clonotype has a count of ten or more. The chain carries TRBV29-1 and TRBJ1-5; D is perhaps TRBD1 (5 bases). With 4 bases removed from V and 1 base from J, the gap between germline ends came to 8 bases. The germline V gene has CDR1 SQVTM and CDR2 ANQGSEA. The CDR3 runs to 13 residues. The CDR3 region has the DNA TGCAGCGTTGCTGGGGGAAGCAATCAGCCCCAGCATTTT. Protein product: CSVAGGSNQPQHF.

This clonotype was observed many times. The chain couples TRBV18 to TRBJ2-1; TRBD1 or TRBD2 may be the D gene (7 bases each). The germline CDR1 and CDR2 sequences are KGHSH and LQKENI. The V and J ends lost 2 bases and 5 bases respectively, with 10 bases between them. The CDR3 extends over 14 amino acids. The CDR3 region is CASSPSGTDNEQFF. The CDR3 nucleotides are TGTGCCAGCTCACCAAGCGGGACAGACAATGAGCAGTTCTTC.

This clonotype has ten or more counts. The rearrangement uses TRBV12-3 or TRBV12-4 and TRBJ1-1; possible D gene TRBD1, 5 bases. CDR3 length: 14 residues. V lost 6 bases and J 5 bases, leaving 16 bases between the germline ends. The DNA of the CDR3 is TGTGCCAGCAGCTTTACCCAGGCAGGGACTGAAGCTTTCTTT. Protein: CASSFTQAGTEAFF.

The table lists this clonotype with many counts. The gene calls are TRBV5-1 and TRBJ1-4; 8 bases are a match to TRBD1. Germline CDR1 reads SGHRS; CDR2 reads YFSETQ. This CDR3 region has 14 residues. J gave up 7 bases and V 0 bases, and 2 bases lay outside the gene matches. CDR3: CASSLGQGSEKLFF. CDR3 nucleotides: TGCGCCAGCAGCTTGGGACAGGGGAGTGAAAAACTGTTTTTT.

The table lists this clonotype with many counts. The chain combines TRBV18 with TRBJ1-5; D gene uncertain. This CDR3 spans 15 amino acids. Germline V gives CDR1 KGHSH, CDR2 LQKENI. V gave up 2 bases and J gave up 7 bases, with 15 bases separating them. The CDR3 spells CASSPWEGEGQPQHF. The CDR3 DNA reads TGTGCCAGCTCACCATGGGAGGGAGAGGGACAGCCCCAGCATTTT.

This clonotype appeared a few times. Being one base from a much bigger clone, this may be a read error. The chain couples TRBV6-5 to TRBJ1-5; no definite D call. Germline CDR1 reads MNHEY; CDR2 reads SVGAGI. The CDR3 loop spans 15 amino acids. CDR3 DNA sequence: TGTGCCAGCAGTTACTCAATGTATAGCAATCAGCCCCAGAATTTT. Translating it yields CASSYSMYSNQPQNF.

This clonotype occurred a few times. The chain combines TRBV6-2 or TRBV6-3 with TRBJ1-1, with 8 positions matching TRBD1. The CDR3 loop spans 14 amino acids. The V gene's germline CDR1 is MNHEY and CDR2 SVGEGT. Trimming took 2 bases from V and 7 from J; bases not matched to a gene: 6. The CDR3 loop reads CASSYVDRDGEAFF. CDR3 in DNA: TGTGCCAGCAGTTACGTGGACAGGGACGGTGAAGCTTTCTTT.